This TCR beta chain was sequenced during a study of T cell responses to AZD1222 COVID-19 vaccine. Study results and limitations: Sampling that yielded the repertoires occurred only after the peak T cell response. Most donors were white British, females outnumbered males, and clonal diversity was possibly underestimated. The span of vaccine-associated CD4 TCRs extended across spike, with dominance at 160-218 and 743-854. Spike-specific TCR depth and breadth grew after two AZD1222 doses.

As regards this clone: The antigen remains undetermined.

CDR3 size: 13 residues. The germline V and J ends were trimmed by 1 base and 2 bases, with 5 bases remaining between them. The data were produced by immunoSEQ multiplex PCR, yet TCRdb's version contains in-frame clones alone and is incomplete. Of about 110,000 clones listed, 88% are singletons. Sequences were derived from peripheral blood, sampled on day 0 of AZD1222 vaccination. The chain has TRBV12-3 or TRBV12-4 and TRBJ1-2; D unresolved. This TCR was recovered from an adult in good health. CDR3 DNA sequence: TGTGCCAGCAGTTTAGACAGAAACTATGGCTACACCTTC. Translating it yields CASSLDRNYGYTF.